Described below is a single TCR beta chain sequence and its context. Antigen: not known. Every HIV-positive participant received treatment in the United States. This sample was included in a study of long-term antiretroviral therapy in people with HIV. General observations from the study: The repertoire was dominated at all time points by clones expanded before ART. Diversity went up after ART and still fell short of transplant donor controls.

Version v3.0 of the immunoSEQ assay was performed at survey level. Sequencing of each sample targeted roughly 40,000-50,000 T-cell genomes. Method: immunoSEQ multiplex PCR; TCRdb's copy keeps in-frame clones and lacks some. The profile covers over 30,000 clones, with around 75% appearing a single time and roughly 3.2% taken by the ten largest. The CDR3 is made up of 13 amino acids. V was cut by 7 bases and J by 3 bases, with 13 bases left in between. The germline CDR1 and CDR2 sequences are MNHNS and SASEGT. This clonotype originated in a man aged 18 to 30 with HIV. Material: unsorted PBMCs, obtained 1.9 years after starting antiretroviral therapy. The rearrangement joins TRBV6-1 to TRBJ2-7; D unresolved. CDR3 bases: TGTGCCAGCAACTGGGGATTCGGCTACGAGCAGTACTTC. The encoded protein is CASNWGFGYEQYF.